A single sample gave rise to the 25 T cell receptor beta chains below, sequenced in a study of Graves' ophthalmopathy and Graves' hyperthyroidism. Amplified TCR beta CDR3 regions were obtained using RNA transcripts as template. HTBI-primed first-round RT-PCR preceded second-round multiplex PCR. MiXCR, applied by TCRdb to the multiplex PCR reads, yields one record per CDR3 protein. Of about 220,000 distinct CDR3 sequences listed, roughly 21% are singletons. The sample was peripheral blood. The receptors originated from a woman in her fifties or sixties with Graves' ophthalmopathy.

This clonotype was counted ten times or more. This rearrangement joins TRBV2 to TRBJ1-5; possible D gene TRBD1, 6 bases. The germline V gene encodes CDR1 SNHLY and CDR2 FYNNEI. CDR3 length: 14 residues. The germline V and J ends were trimmed by 7 bases and 7 bases, with 17 bases remaining between them. This CDR3 reads CASNRGGSGQPQHF. As DNA, the CDR3 is TGTGCCAGCAACCGGGGGGGCTCGGGGCAGCCCCAGCATTTT.

The V gene is TRBV6-1, the J gene TRBJ1-1; weak D call: TRBD1 (6 bases). The CDR3 loop spans 14 amino acids. Germline V gives CDR1 MNHNS, CDR2 SASEGT. The germline V and J ends were trimmed by 9 bases and 1 base, with 15 bases remaining between them. CDR3 in amino acids: CARTKGQKNTEAFF. The DNA of the CDR3 is TGTGCCAGAACGAAGGGACAAAAGAACACTGAAGCTTTCTTT.

Ten or more counts support this clonotype. The chain links TRBV12-3 or TRBV12-4 to TRBJ1-3; D uncertain. Trimming left V 3 bases short and J 2 bases short, with 5 bases between. CDR3 length: 13 amino acids. The chain's CDR3 is CASSLGAGNTIYF. For the CDR3, the DNA is TGTGCCAGCAGTTTGGGAGCTGGAAACACCATATATTTT.

This clonotype was seen many times. The V gene is TRBV20-1, the J gene TRBJ1-2; D perhaps matches TRBD1 (5 bases). The V end was cut by 4 bases, the J end by 4 bases, with 10 bases between. CDR3 length equals 12 residues. CDR1 and CDR2 (germline): DFQATT, SNEGSKA (reference sequence). CDR3 sequence: CSATSGGYGYTF. CDR3 sequence (DNA): TGCAGTGCTACCTCCGGGGGCTATGGCTACACCTTC.

This clonotype occurred a few times. V is TRBV6-9 and J is TRBJ1-1, with no clear D. This CDR3 comprises 11 residues. V was clipped by 7 bases and J by 3 bases, with 6 bases between them. Germline loops: CDR1 MNHGY, CDR2 SVAAGI. As DNA, the CDR3 is TGTGCCAGCAAATTCGACACTGAAGCTTTCTTT. Its protein product is CASKFDTEAFF.

In its sample, this clonotype was seen many times. The chain carries TRBV6-5 and TRBJ1-5; D is unresolved. V gave up 7 bases and J gave up 0 bases, with 13 bases separating them. Germline V gives CDR1 MNHEY, CDR2 SVGAGI. The CDR3 is 15 residues long. The CDR3 sequence is CASITLQSSNQPQHF. The DNA of the CDR3 is TGTGCCAGCATCACTCTCCAGAGTAGCAATCAGCCCCAGCATTTT.

This clonotype has at least ten counts. A single base separates this from a much larger clone, so it may be a read error. The chain links TRBV6-5 to TRBJ2-6; D call uncertain. The length of the CDR3 is 14 residues. From germline, CDR1 is MNHEY and CDR2 SVGAGI. Trimming removed 6 bases from V and 9 bases from J, with 15 bases in between. The CDR3 here is CASSYSKDGNVLTF. CDR3 nucleotide sequence: TGTGCCAGCAGCTACAGCAAGGATGGCAACGTCCTGACTTTC.

This clonotype was observed many times. V gene TRBV20-1 combines with J gene TRBJ2-2; perhaps TRBD2 as D (6 bases). Per germline, CDR1 DFQATT and CDR2 SNEGSKA (reference sequence). The CDR3 runs to 14 residues. The V and J ends lost 4 bases and 0 bases respectively, with 9 bases between them. The CDR3 is CSATSVSNTGELFF. CDR3 DNA sequence: TGCAGTGCTACTAGCGTATCGAACACCGGGGAGCTGTTTTTT.

The chain employs TRBV5-1 and TRBJ2-7; no reliable D call. This CDR3 is 14 amino acids long. In germline, CDR1 is SGHRS, CDR2 YFSETQ. V lost 1 base, J lost 2 bases, and 10 bases lay in between. CDR3 in DNA: TGCGCCAGCAGCTTGCATGGTGGGGCCTACGAGCAGTACTTC. This encodes CASSLHGGAYEQYF.

Ten or more counts support this clonotype. The J gene is TRBJ1-2, the V gene TRBV27; D possibly corresponds to TRBD1 (6 bases). Trimming stripped 2 bases from V and 4 bases from J, with 17 bases between. The CDR3 totals 16 residues. Germline CDR1 and CDR2: MNHEY and SMNVEV (reference sequence). DNA for the CDR3: TGTGCCAGCAGTTTAGCAGGTGGGGGCCTAAGCTATGGCTACACCTTC. Protein: CASSLAGGGLSYGYTF.

This clonotype was seen repeatedly, ten times or more. This sequence joins TRBV5-1 and TRBJ1-1, with D uncertain. The V gene's germline CDR1 is SGHRS and CDR2 YFSETQ. There are 12 residues in the CDR3. V was shortened by 4 bases and J by 9 bases, with 13 bases between the two germline ends. CDR3 protein: CASSQDGSKAFF. Written as DNA, the CDR3 is TGCGCCAGCAGCCAGGATGGGTCCAAAGCTTTCTTT.

The J gene is TRBJ1-1, the V gene TRBV19; 7 nucleotides agree with TRBD1. The CDR3 spans 16 residues. Germline V gives CDR1 LNHDA, CDR2 SQIVND (reference sequence). V lost 5 bases and J lost 4; bases outside the gene matches: 13. CDR3 loop: CASSDRTGSMSTEAFF. CDR3 nucleotide sequence: TGTGCCAGTAGTGACAGGACAGGATCCATGAGCACTGAAGCTTTCTTT.

This clonotype has at least ten counts. The CDR3 sequence is CASSVRRQGQETQYF. CDR3 nucleotides: TGTGCCAGCAGCGTAAGGAGACAGGGCCAAGAGACCCAGTACTTC. The chain recombines TRBV9 with TRBJ2-5, with 7 bases lining up with TRBD1. V lost 1 base, J lost 1 base, and 4 bases stayed unmatched. CDR1 and CDR2 (germline): SGDLS, YYNGEE. This CDR3 is 15 amino acids long.

This clonotype occurred many times. CDR3 residues: CAITPGGLNTEAFF. The CDR3, as DNA: TGTGCCATCACCCCGGGGGGATTGAACACTGAAGCTTTCTTT. V usage is TRBV10-3 and J usage is TRBJ1-1; a possible D gene is TRBD1 (5 bases). Germline CDR1 and CDR2: ENHRY and SYGVKD. Trimming removed 7 bases at V and 0 bases at J, with 12 bases between. The CDR3 spans 14 residues.

This clonotype was found many times. One end of the junction does not line up with germline, which may come from a read error. The rearrangement joins TRBV15 to TRBJ2-5, with 8 positions matching TRBD1. The CDR3 has 12 amino acids. CDR1 and CDR2 (germline): LNHNV, YYDKDF (reference sequence). This chain's CDR3 is CATRPTGETRYF. CDR3 nucleotides: TGTGCCACCAGGCCGACAGGGGAGACCCGGTACTTC.

This clonotype was seen repeatedly, ten times or more. The V gene is TRBV19, the J gene TRBJ1-5; D call uncertain. The ends were cut back, 7 bases at V and 7 bases at J, with 11 bases in the middle. The CDR3 totals 12 residues. The germline gives CDR1 LNHDA, CDR2 SQIVND (reference sequence). This CDR3 reads CASTDSFQPQHF. The CDR3 coding sequence is TGTGCCAGTACGGATAGTTTCCAGCCCCAGCATTTT.

This clonotype was seen at least ten times. This sequence joins TRBV27 and TRBJ1-2; D is unclear. Between the trimmed V and J ends, which lost 5 bases and 7 bases, there was a span of 14 bases. Germline V gene lookup returns CDR1 MNHEY and CDR2 SMNVEV (reference sequence). The CDR3 spans 13 residues. CDR3 bases: TGTGCCAGCAGTGCGTCACCCGCGGGTGGCTACACCTTC. Translating gives CASSASPAGGYTF.

This clonotype appeared many times. V gene TRBV19 combines with J gene TRBJ2-7; 8 nucleotides agree with TRBD1. The CDR3 consists of 15 residues. Trimming cost V 5 bases and J 0 bases; bases outside gene matches: 6. The germline V gene encodes CDR1 LNHDA and CDR2 SQIVND (reference sequence). The CDR3 DNA sequence: TGTGCCAGTAGTGCCCCGACAGGGGTCTCCTACGAGCAGTACTTC. Encoded protein: CASSAPTGVSYEQYF.

There are many counts of this clonotype. The rearrangement links TRBV5-1 to TRBJ1-1; D call uncertain. V lost 4 bases, J lost 0 bases, and 10 bases lay in between. This CDR3 has 14 residues. Looked up from germline, CDR1 is SGHRS and CDR2 is YFSETQ. The DNA for the CDR3 is TGCGCCAGCAGCATGACACGCCTGAACACTGAAGCTTTCTTT. Translation: CASSMTRLNTEAFF.

This clonotype has a count of ten or more. The rearrangement uses TRBV24-1 and TRBJ1-3; D ambiguous. V was clipped by 3 bases and J by 3 bases, with 11 bases between them. CDR1 KGHDR and CDR2 SFDVKD come from the germline V gene. The CDR3 has 15 residues. Here the CDR3 reads CATSDPILGGNTIYF. Written as DNA, the CDR3 is TGTGCCACCAGTGATCCGATCCTGGGTGGAAACACCATATATTTT.

This clonotype was detected ten times or more. J is TRBJ1-1 and V is TRBV27; weak D call: TRBD1 (6 bases). Germline assignment: CDR1 MNHEY and CDR2 SMNVEV (reference sequence). Trimming pared 6 bases from V and 4 bases from J, leaving 12 bases between. This CDR3 is built from 13 residues. The CDR3 DNA sequence: TGTGCCAGCAGCCACCAAGGGGGCACTGAAGCTTTCTTT. It codes for CASSHQGGTEAFF.

This clonotype was seen repeatedly, ten times or more. The chain employs TRBV9 and TRBJ2-7; 8 nucleotides align to TRBD1. The junction had 12 bases not matched to a gene; V was cut back by 4 bases and J by 6 bases. The V gene's germline CDR1 is SGDLS and CDR2 YYNGEE. The CDR3 contains 15 residues. The CDR3 nucleotides are TGTGCCAGCAGCTTCACGACAGGGGAGGTTGGCGAGCAGTACTTC. It encodes CASSFTTGEVGEQYF.

This clonotype was seen repeatedly, ten times or more. J is TRBJ2-7 and V is TRBV7-2; no firm D call. CDR1 and CDR2 (germline): SGHTA, FQGNSA. Trimming removed 2 bases at V and 0 bases at J, with 8 bases between. The CDR3 is 14 amino acids. For the CDR3, the DNA is TGTGCCAGCAGCTTAAGTCGCAACTCCTACGAGCAGTACTTC. Protein: CASSLSRNSYEQYF.

This clonotype came up many times. The chain joins TRBV2 to TRBJ1-6; D is undetermined. The germline V gene encodes CDR1 SNHLY and CDR2 FYNNEI. Trimming removed 6 bases from V and 5 bases from J, with 14 bases in between. The CDR3 spans 15 residues. In nucleotides, the CDR3 is TGTGCCAGCAGAATGGGGTCCCTCAATAATTCACCCCTCCACTTT. Protein product: CASRMGSLNNSPLHF.

The CDR3 spells CASSEVSLEAEAFF. The CDR3 DNA reads as TGTGCCAGCAGCGAGGTCTCTTTGGAGGCTGAAGCTTTCTTT. V and J are TRBV6-2 or TRBV6-3 and TRBJ1-1, with D hard to call. Germline CDR1 MNHEY, CDR2 SVGEGT. The CDR3 extends over 14 amino acids. V dropped 6 bases and J dropped 6 bases, with 17 bases sitting between them.